This entry lists 9 T cell receptor beta chains sequenced from one sample in a study of cytomegalovirus exposure and HLA in healthy donors. Both 60 Vbeta primers and 13 Jbeta primers went into the PCR. Assay: immunoSEQ multiplex PCR; the TCRdb copy retains only in-frame clones and omits some. The table lists over 150,000 clones, about four fifths of them singletons. The specimen sequenced was PBMCs. The receptors were sampled from a man between 45 and 60 years old in good health and CMV-seropositive.

A note on this clone: Other nucleotide sequences in the sample specify the same CDR3. The chain couples TRBV18 to TRBJ2-7; TRBD1 might be the D (6 bases). The CDR3 runs 13 residues. In germline, CDR1 is KGHSH, CDR2 LQKENI. V was cut by 1 base and J by 2 bases, with 6 bases left in between. Here the CDR3 DNA reads TGTGCCAGCTCACCACAGGGGGCCTACGAGCAGTACTTC. This codes for CASSPQGAYEQYF.

The gene calls are TRBV6-5 and TRBJ1-1; possible D gene TRBD1, 6 bases. In germline, CDR1 is MNHEY, CDR2 SVGAGI. The germline V and J ends were trimmed by 6 bases and 1 base, with 12 bases remaining between them. The CDR3 has 14 residues. CDR3 bases: TGTGCCAGCAGGAGGGACACGGCGAACACTGAAGCTTTCTTT. It codes for CASRRDTANTEAFF.

Only a few counts were recorded for this clone. This chain uses TRBV28 with TRBJ2-7; tentative D call: TRBD1 (5 bases). This CDR3 has 18 amino acids. The germline V and J ends were trimmed by 4 bases and 2 bases, with 24 bases remaining between them. CDR1 is MDHEN and CDR2 is SYDVKM in the germline V gene. DNA for the CDR3: TGTGCCAGCAGTTCCCCACCCCTGACAGCCCGGACAACCTACGAGCAGTACTTC. This sequence encodes CASSSPPLTARTTYEQYF.

The chain is built from TRBV19 and TRBJ1-4; 8 positions agree with TRBD1. V trimming: 10 bases; J trimming: 5 bases; junction bases outside the gene matches: 15. There are 16 residues in the CDR3. Germline CDR1 and CDR2: LNHDA and SQIVND (reference sequence). CDR3 sequence reads: CATPIRRRDRNEKLFF. The CDR3 nucleotides are TGTGCCACCCCAATCCGCAGACGGGACAGGAATGAAAAACTGTTTTTT.

V and J are TRBV4-1 and TRBJ2-1, with 10 positions matching TRBD2. V shed 3 bases, J shed 1 base, and the junction held 6 bases outside the gene matches. CDR3 length: 17 residues. The germline gives CDR1 MGHRA, CDR2 YSYEKL. CDR3 amino acids: CASSQNLAGGSYNEQFF. CDR3 bases: TGCGCCAGCAGCCAGAATTTAGCGGGGGGTTCCTACAATGAGCAGTTCTTC.

The chain employs TRBV7-9 and TRBJ1-5; D is uncertain. In germline, CDR1 is SEHNR, CDR2 FQNEAQ (reference sequence). This CDR3 region has 15 residues. Trimming took off 0 bases at V and 3 bases at J, with 9 bases between the two ends. DNA for the CDR3: TGTGCCAGCAGCTTAGCGGGCACTTACAATCAGCCCCAGCATTTT. Translated: CASSLAGTYNQPQHF.

The chain employs TRBV6-1 and TRBJ2-1; D is perhaps TRBD2 (6 bases). The V gene's germline CDR1 is MNHNS and CDR2 SASEGT. With 5 bases removed from V and 7 bases from J, the gap between germline ends came to 15 bases. This CDR3 spans 14 amino acids. This CDR3 is CASSREFRVNEQFF. The CDR3 DNA reads as TGTGCCAGCAGTCGGGAGTTCAGGGTAAATGAGCAGTTCTTC.

J is TRBJ2-2 and V is TRBV28, with D possibly being TRBD2 (5 bases). Per germline, CDR1 MDHEN and CDR2 SYDVKM. Trimming took 5 bases from V and 0 from J, leaving 16 bases between them. CDR3 length: 17 residues. CDR3 loop: CASSPYRGSANTGELFF. CDR3 DNA: TGTGCCAGCAGTCCCTACCGGGGAAGCGCGAACACCGGGGAGCTGTTTTTT. The entire variable domain, with the rest obtained from reference TRBV28 and TRBJ2-2, is as follows: DVKVTQSSRYLVKRTGEKVFLECVQDMDHENMFWYRQDPGLGLRLIYFSYDVKMKEKGDIPEGYSVSREKKERFSLILESASTNQTSMYLCASSPYRGSANTGELFFGEGSRLTVL.

V gene TRBV7-8 combines with J gene TRBJ1-2; 9 bases match TRBD1. CDR1 SGHVS and CDR2 FQNEAQ come from the germline V gene. V lost 2 bases, J lost 8 bases, and 12 bases stayed unmatched. The CDR3 spans 16 residues. The CDR3 DNA is TGTGCCAGCAGCTTAACCATAGGACAGGGGCCGGGGGGCTACACCTTC. This gives the protein CASSLTIGQGPGGYTF.